The following is a T cell receptor beta chain sequence with its context. The sample belongs to a study of early T cells in non-severe SARS-CoV-2 infection. Per germline, CDR1 KGHSH and CDR2 LQKENI. With 3 bases clipped from V and 4 bases from J, the junction kept 8 bases outside the gene matches. This CDR3 is 15 amino acids long. In TCRdb, the 5' RACE reads were re-called with MiXCR into one record per CDR3 protein. The sample shows approximately 52,000 distinct CDR3 sequences, 8.2% of them seen only once. The rearrangement uses TRBV18 and TRBJ1-1; 7 bases are a match to TRBD1. This TCR derives from an adult who was a healthcare worker with PCR-confirmed SARS-CoV-2 infection or an uninfected control (not recorded which). What was sequenced was whole blood. The CDR3 spells CASSPGRDSPTEAFF. CDR3 in DNA: TGTGCCAGCTCACCCGGGCGGGACAGTCCCACTGAAGCTTTCTTT.